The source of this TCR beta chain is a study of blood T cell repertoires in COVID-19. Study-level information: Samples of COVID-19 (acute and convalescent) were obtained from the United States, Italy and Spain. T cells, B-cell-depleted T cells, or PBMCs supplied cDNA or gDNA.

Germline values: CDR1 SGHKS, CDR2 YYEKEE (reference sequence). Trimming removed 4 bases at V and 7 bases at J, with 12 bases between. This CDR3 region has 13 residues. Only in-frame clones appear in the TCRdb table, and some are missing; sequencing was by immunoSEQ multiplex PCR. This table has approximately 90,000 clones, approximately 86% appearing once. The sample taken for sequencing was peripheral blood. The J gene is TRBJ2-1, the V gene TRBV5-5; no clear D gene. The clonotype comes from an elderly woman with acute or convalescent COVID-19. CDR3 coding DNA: TGTGCCAGCAGCCCACCAACTAAAAATGAGCAGTTCTTC. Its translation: CASSPPTKNEQFF. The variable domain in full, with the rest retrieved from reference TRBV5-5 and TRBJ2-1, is DAGVTQSPTHLIKTRGQQVTLRCSPISGHKSVSWYQQVLGQGPQFIFQYYEKEERGRGNFPDRFSARQFPNYSSELNVNALLLGDSALYLCASSPPTKNEQFFGPGTRLTVL.